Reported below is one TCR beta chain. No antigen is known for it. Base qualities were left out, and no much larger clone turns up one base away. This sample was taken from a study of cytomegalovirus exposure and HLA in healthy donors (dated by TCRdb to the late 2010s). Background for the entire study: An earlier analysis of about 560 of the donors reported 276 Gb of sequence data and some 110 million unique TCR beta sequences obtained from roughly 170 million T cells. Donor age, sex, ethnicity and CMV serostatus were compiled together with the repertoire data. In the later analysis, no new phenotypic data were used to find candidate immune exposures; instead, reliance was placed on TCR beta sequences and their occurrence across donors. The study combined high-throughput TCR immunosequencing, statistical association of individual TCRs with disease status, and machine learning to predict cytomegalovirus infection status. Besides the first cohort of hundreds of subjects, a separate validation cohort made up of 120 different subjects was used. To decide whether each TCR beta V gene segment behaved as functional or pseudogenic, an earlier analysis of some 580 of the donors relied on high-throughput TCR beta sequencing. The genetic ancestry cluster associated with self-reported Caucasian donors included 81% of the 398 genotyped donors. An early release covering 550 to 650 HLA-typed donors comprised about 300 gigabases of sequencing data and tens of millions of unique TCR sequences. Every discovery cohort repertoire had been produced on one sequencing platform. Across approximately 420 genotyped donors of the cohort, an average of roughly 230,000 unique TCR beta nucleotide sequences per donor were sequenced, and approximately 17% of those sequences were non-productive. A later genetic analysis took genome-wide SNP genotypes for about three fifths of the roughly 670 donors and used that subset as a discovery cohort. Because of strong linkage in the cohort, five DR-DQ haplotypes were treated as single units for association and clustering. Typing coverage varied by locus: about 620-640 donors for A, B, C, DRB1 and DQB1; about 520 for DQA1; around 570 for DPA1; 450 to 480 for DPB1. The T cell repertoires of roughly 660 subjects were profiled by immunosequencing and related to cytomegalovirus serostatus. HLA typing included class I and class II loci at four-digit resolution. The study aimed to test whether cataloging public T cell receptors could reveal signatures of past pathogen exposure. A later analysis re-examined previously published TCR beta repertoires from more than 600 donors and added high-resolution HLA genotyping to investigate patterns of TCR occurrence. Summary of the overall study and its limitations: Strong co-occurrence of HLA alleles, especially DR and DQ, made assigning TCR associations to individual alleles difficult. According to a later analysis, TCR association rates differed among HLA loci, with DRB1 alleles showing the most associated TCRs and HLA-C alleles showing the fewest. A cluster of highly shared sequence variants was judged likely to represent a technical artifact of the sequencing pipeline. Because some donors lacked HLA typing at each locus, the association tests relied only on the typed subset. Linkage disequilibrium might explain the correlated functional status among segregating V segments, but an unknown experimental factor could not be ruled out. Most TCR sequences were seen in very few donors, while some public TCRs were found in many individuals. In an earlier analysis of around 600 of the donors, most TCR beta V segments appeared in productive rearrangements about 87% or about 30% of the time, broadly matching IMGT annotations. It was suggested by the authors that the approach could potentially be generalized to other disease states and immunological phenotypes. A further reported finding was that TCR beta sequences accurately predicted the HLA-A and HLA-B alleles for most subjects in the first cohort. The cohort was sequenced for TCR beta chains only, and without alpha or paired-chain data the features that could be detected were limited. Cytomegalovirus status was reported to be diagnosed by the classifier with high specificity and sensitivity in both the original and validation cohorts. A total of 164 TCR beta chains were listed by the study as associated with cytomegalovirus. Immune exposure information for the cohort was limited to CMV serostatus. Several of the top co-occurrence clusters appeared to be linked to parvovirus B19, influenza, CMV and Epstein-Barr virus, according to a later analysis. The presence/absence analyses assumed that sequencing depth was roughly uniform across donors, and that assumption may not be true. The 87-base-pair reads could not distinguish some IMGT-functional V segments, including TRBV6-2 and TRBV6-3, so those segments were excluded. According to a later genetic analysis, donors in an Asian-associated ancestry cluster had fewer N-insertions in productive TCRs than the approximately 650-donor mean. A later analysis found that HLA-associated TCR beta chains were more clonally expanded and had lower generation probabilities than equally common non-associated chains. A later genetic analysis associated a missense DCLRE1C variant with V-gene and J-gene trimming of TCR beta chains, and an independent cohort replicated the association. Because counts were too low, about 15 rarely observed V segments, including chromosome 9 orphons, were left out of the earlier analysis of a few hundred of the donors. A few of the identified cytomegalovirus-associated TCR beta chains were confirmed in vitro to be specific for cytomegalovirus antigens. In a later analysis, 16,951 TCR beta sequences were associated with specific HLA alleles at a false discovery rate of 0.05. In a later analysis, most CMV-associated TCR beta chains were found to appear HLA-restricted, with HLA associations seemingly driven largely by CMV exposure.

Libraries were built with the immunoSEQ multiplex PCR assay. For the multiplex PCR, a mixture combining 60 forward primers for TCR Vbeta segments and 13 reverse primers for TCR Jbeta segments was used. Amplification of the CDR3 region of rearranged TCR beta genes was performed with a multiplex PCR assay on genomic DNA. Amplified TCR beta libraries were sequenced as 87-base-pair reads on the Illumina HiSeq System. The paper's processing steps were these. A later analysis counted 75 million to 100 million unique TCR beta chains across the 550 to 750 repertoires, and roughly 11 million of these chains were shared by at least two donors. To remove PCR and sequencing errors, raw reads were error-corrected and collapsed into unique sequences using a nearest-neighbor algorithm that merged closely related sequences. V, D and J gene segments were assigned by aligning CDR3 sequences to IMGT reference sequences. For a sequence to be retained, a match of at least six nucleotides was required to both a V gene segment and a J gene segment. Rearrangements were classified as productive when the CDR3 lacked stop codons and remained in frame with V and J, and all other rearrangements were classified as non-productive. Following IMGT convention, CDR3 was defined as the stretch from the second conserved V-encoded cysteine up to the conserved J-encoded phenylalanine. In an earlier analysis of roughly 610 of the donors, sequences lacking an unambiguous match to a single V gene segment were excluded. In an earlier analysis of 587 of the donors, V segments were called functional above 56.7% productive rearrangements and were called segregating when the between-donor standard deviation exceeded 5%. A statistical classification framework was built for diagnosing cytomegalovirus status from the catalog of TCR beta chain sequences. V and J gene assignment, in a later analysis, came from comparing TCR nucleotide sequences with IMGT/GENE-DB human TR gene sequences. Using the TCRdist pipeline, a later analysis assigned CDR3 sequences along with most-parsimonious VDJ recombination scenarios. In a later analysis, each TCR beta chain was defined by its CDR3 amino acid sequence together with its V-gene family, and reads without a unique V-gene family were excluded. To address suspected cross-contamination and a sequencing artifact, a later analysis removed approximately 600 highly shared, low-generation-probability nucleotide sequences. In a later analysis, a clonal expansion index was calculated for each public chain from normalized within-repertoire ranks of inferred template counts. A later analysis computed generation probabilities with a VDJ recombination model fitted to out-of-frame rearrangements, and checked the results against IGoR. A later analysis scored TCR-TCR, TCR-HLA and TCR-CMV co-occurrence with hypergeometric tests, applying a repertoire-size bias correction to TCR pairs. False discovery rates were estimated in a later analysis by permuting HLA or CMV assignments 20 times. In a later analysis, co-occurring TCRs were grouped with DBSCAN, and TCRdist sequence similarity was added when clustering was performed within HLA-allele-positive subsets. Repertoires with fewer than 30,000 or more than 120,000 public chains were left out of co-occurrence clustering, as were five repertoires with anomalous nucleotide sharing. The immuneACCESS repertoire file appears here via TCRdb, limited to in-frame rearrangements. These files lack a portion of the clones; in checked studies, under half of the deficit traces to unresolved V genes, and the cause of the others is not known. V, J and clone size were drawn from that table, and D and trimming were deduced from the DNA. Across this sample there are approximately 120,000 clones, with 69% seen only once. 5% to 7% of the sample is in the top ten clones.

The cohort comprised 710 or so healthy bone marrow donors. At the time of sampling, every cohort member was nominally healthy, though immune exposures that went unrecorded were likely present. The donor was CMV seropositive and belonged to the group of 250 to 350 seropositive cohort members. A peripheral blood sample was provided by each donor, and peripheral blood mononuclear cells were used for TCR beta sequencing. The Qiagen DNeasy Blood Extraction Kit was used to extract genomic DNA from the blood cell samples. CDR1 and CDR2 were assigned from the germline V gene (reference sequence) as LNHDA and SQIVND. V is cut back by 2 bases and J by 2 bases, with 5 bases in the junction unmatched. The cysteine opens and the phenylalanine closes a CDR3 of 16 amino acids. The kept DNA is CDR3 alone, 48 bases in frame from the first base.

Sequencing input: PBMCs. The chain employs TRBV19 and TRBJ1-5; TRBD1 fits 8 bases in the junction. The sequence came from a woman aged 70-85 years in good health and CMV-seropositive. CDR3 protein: CASSIPRGRGNQPQHF. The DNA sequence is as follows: TGTGCCAGTAGTATACCCAGGGGGCGAGGCAATCAGCCCCAGCATTTT.